Sequencing of this TCR beta chain was carried out in a study of tumor-infiltrating lymphocytes in primary liver carcinoma. General study findings and limits: Pairs of tumor regions overlapped more than tumor-adjacent and tumor-blood pairs did.

Co-extracted RNA and DNA came from roughly 20-30 mg of unsorted bulk tissue. This clonotype was recorded a few times. The antigen is unknown. Deletions cut 5 bases from V and 9 bases from J, with 13 bases between. This CDR3 region has 11 residues. Germline V gives CDR1 DFQATT, CDR2 SNEGSKA (reference sequence). The authors made TCR beta cDNA from roughly 480 ng total RNA with a constant-region primer. Each TCR beta library was derived from three nested multiplex PCR rounds that employed slightly modified ARM-PCR. TRBV1-TRBV30 forward and Cbeta reverse primers drove the first two roughly 10-cycle rounds. Via MiXCR, TCRdb re-called the multiplex PCR reads, giving one row per CDR3 protein. This sample carries roughly 32,000 distinct CDR3 sequences, 75% to 85% of them seen once, and the ten largest clones take 35% to 40%.

The chain links TRBV20-1 to TRBJ1-1; D not resolved. The sequence came from a man aged 40-49 years with primary liver carcinoma and hepatitis B virus infection. Sequencing was performed on liver tumor tissue from sampling region 5. Subset meaning: tumor region T5, tumor centre. This CDR3 reads CSAPGRQKAFF. CDR3 nucleotide sequence: TGCAGTGCTCCCGGACGGCAGAAAGCTTTCTTT.